This TCR beta chain was obtained from a study of shared clonotypes between healthy human individuals. The wider study: CD8 memory received one plate per donor, CD8 naive two, CD4 memory three and CD4 naive three.

Sequenced by immunoSEQ multiplex PCR; TCRdb stores in-frame clones only, minus some. The sample has over a million clones; approximately 96% are singletons. This clone was observed a single time. The TCR was taken from a man younger than 40 in good health. The sequencing input was naive CD4+ T cells sorted from blood. As for subset: CD45RA+ positively selected.

The chain's CDR3 is CSVVVAGAVYEQYF. In DNA, the CDR3 is TGCAGCGTTGTAGTGGCGGGAGCTGTCTACGAGCAGTACTTC. This sequence joins TRBV29-1 and TRBJ2-7, with TRBD2 matching 7 bases. The V segment lost 4 bases and the J segment 3 bases; nucleotides outside the gene matches: 9. The CDR3 loop spans 14 amino acids. Germline CDR1 SQVTM, CDR2 ANQGSEA.